Listed below are T cell receptor beta chains from one sample, sequenced in a study of shared T cell receptors in the human thymus. Here immunoSEQ multiplex PCR was the method, and the copy in TCRdb shows in-frame clones only, minus some. The data contain fewer than 700,000 clones, roughly 90% of them singletons. This same sample was also taken into another study, of human thymus T cells.

The sample consisted of thymocytes. The source of these receptors is a boy in the first two years of life with a congenital heart defect. Both conserved end residues are part of each CDR3. Fields, in order: J gene, clone size, D gene, V gene, CDR3 DNA, CDR3 protein. A D gene is named only where the DNA matches it firmly. Rows give clone size only sometimes, using once, few, many, or a class for an expanded clone.

TRBJ1-2 - TRBD1 TRBV29-1 TGCAGCGTGGACAGGATTAACTATGGCTACACCTTC CSVDRINYGYTF
TRBJ2-2 - TRBD1 TRBV10-3 TGTGCCGTTCGGGAACAGGGGGCCGCCGGGGAGCTGTTTTTT CAVREQGAAGELFF
TRBJ1-4 - TRBD1 TRBV14 TGTGCCAGCAGCCAAGTACAGGGGTCAAATGAAAAACTGTTTTTT CASSQVQGSNEKLFF
TRBJ2-5 - - TRBV30 TGTGCCTGGAGTGTACAGGAGTGGGAGACCCAGTACTTC CAWSVQEWETQYF
TRBJ2-7 - - TRBV23-1 TGCGCCAGCAGCTCCGCCCGCGGGAATAGCTCCTACGAGCAGTACTTC CASSSARGNSSYEQYF
TRBJ2-5 once - TRBV7-2 TGTGCCAGCAGCTTAGTCGGAGGGAATGGCGGGGAGACCCAGTACTTC CASSLVGGNGGETQYF
TRBJ2-1 - - TRBV19 TGTGCCAGTAGGGAGCTAGACAGCTCCTACAATGAGCAGTTCTTC CASRELDSSYNEQFF
TRBJ2-6 - TRBD1 TRBV6-5 TGTGCCAGCAGTTACGGGACAGCCCCCGGGGCCAACGTCCTGACTTTC CASSYGTAPGANVLTF
TRBJ2-3 once TRBD2 TRBV4-3 TGCGCCAGCAGCCACTCCGCCGGGACTAGCGGGAGGTTAGGCACAGATACGCAGTATTTT CASSHSAGTSGRLGTDTQYF
TRBJ2-7 - TRBD2 TRBV18 TGTGCCAGCTCACCACCCGGGAGGACGGGCGAGCAGTACTTC CASSPPGRTGEQYF
TRBJ2-7 - - TRBV10-2 TGCGCCAGCAGTGTCCAGGGTTCCGAGCAGTACTTC CASSVQGSEQYF
TRBJ2-3 - - TRBV5-6 TGTGCCAGCAGCTCGCCGGAGGGCAGCACAGATACGCAGTATTTT CASSSPEGSTDTQYF
TRBJ2-3 - TRBD1 TRBV23-1 TGCGCCAGCAGTCGCCGACAGGGGCCTTATAGCACAGATACGCAGTATTTT CASSRRQGPYSTDTQYF
TRBJ2-5 - - TRBV6-1 TGTGCCGCAACCCCCCTCCGAGGCGACCAAGAGACCCAGTACTTC CAATPLRGDQETQYF
TRBJ1-1 - TRBD1 TRBV6-5 TGTGCCAGCAGTTACTGTAGGGGGCCGGACACTGAAGCTTTCTTT CASSYCRGPDTEAFF
TRBJ2-7 - TRBD2 TRBV7-2 TGTGCCAGCAGCTTAGCGATCCGGCGGGGGACGGGGGACGAGCAGTACTTC CASSLAIRRGTGDEQYF
TRBJ2-2 - - TRBV9 TGTGCCAGCAGCCCAAGGGGTCACCTGCTTACCGGGGAGCTGTTTTTT CASSPRGHLLTGELFF
TRBJ1-1 - TRBD1 TRBV5-1 TGCGCCATCCAAGCGCCACGGGACAGGGTGGGGACTGAAGCTTTCTTT CAIQAPRDRVGTEAFF
TRBJ2-7 - - TRBV11-3 TGTGCCAGCAGCTTAGACGGCTACGAGCAGTACTTC CASSLDGYEQYF
TRBJ2-7 - TRBD1 TRBV5-4 TGTGCCAGCAGCCTGGGACAGTGGGCCTACGAGCAGTACTTC CASSLGQWAYEQYF
TRBJ1-2 - - TRBV15 TGTGCCACCAGCAGGCTAAATCTCCGCGGGGAGGGAGGGTGGTATGGCTACACCTTC CATSRLNLRGEGGWYGYTF
TRBJ2-5 - TRBD2 TRBV7-2 TGTGCCAGCAGCTTAGCCCCCTGGCTAGCGGGAGGGCCTAAGACCCAGTACTTC CASSLAPWLAGGPKTQYF
TRBJ1-5 - TRBD1 TRBV28 TGTGCCAGCAGTTTATGGGGGGACAGGAGCAATCAGCCCCAGCATTTT CASSLWGDRSNQPQHF
TRBJ1-1 - - TRBV4-2 TGTGCCAGCAGCCCCCAGGGCAGGTCCGAGACCACTGAAGCTTTCTTT CASSPQGRSETTEAFF
TRBJ2-3 - - TRBV20-1 TGCAGTGAGCGCACAGATACGCAGTATTTT CSERTDTQYF
TRBJ2-3 - - TRBV28 TGTGCCAGCAGTTTCCCCCTCAGGTTCACTAGCACAGATACGCAGTATTTT CASSFPLRFTSTDTQYF
TRBJ2-7 - TRBD1 TRBV10-3 TGTGCCATCAGTACCCGGGACAGGAGCTCCTACGAGCAGTACTTC CAISTRDRSSYEQYF
TRBJ2-2 - - TRBV12-1 TGTGCCAGCAGCCTAAGGGGGCCCGGGGAGCTGTTTTTT CASSLRGPGELFF
TRBJ2-3 once - TRBV7-9 TGTGCCAGCAGGGGGACACCCCCTGTTGGAGATACGCAGTATTTT CASRGTPPVGDTQYF
TRBJ1-2 - TRBD1 TRBV18 TGTGCCAGCTCAACACATGACAGGGTTAAGAGTAGCCATCGTGGCTACACCTTC CASSTHDRVKSSHRGYTF
TRBJ2-7 once TRBD2 TRBV6-1 TGTGCCAGCACCCCGACTAGCGGGGTCTACGAGCAGTACTTC CASTPTSGVYEQYF
TRBJ2-3 - TRBD2 TRBV7-9 TGTGCCAGCAGCTCCACCGGGGAAAGCGGGAGGCGCACAGATACGCAGTATTTT CASSSTGESGRRTDTQYF
TRBJ2-7 - TRBD2 TRBV7-2 TGTGCCAGCACCCAAGCGGGAGATCGGTACGAGCAGTACTTC CASTQAGDRYEQYF
TRBJ1-2 - - TRBV5-1 TGCGCCAGCAGCTCGTACAGGGATCCAACTAACTATGGCTACACCTTC CASSSYRDPTNYGYTF
TRBJ2-3 once TRBD2 TRBV4-1 TGCGCCAGCAGCCAAGAGGGGGGAACTAGCGGGAGTGCAGATACGCAGTATTTT CASSQEGGTSGSADTQYF
TRBJ2-1 - TRBD2 TRBV4-1 TGCGCCAGCAGCCAAGATGGGGCGGGAGTTTCTGAAGGGTACAATGAGCAGTTCTTC CASSQDGAGVSEGYNEQFF
TRBJ2-7 - - TRBV28 TGTGCCAGCAGCTCCCACTGGGGCGGGGGCGGGAGTAATGCCTACGAGCAGTACTTC CASSSHWGGGGSNAYEQYF
TRBJ2-3 once - TRBV7-2 TGTGCCAGCAGCCCCTCCTCTGCGGGGGCTAGCACAGATACGCAGTATTTT CASSPSSAGASTDTQYF
TRBJ1-2 - TRBD1 TRBV4-2 TGTGCCAGCAGCCATGACCGGGACAGGGCTCTCGGCTATGGCTACACCTTC CASSHDRDRALGYGYTF
TRBJ2-1 - - TRBV29-1 TGCAGCGTCCGGGAGCCGGGCTCCTACAATGAGCAGTTCTTC CSVREPGSYNEQFF
TRBJ2-1 once TRBD2 TRBV19 TGTGCCAGTAGTCGCGGGACTAGCGGCTCCTACAATGAGCAGTTCTTC CASSRGTSGSYNEQFF
TRBJ1-1 - - TRBV18 TGTGCCAGCTCACGCAGGGGTGGAAAGGACACTGAAGCTTTCTTT CASSRRGGKDTEAFF
TRBJ1-3 - - TRBV20-1 TGCAGTCAGTACTCTGGAAACACCATATATTTT CSQYSGNTIYF
TRBJ2-7 once TRBD2 TRBV4-1 TGCGCCAGCAGCCCCGAAGGGATAGCGGGAGTATACGAGCAGTACTTC CASSPEGIAGVYEQYF
TRBJ2-3 - - TRBV4-3 TGCGCCAGCAGCCAAGAAGGACAGCGGAAGGCGGGAGTGGGGGATACGCAGTATTTT CASSQEGQRKAGVGDTQYF
TRBJ2-5 - - TRBV7-2 TGTGCCAGCAGCTTATCGGACACCCAGTACCAAGAGACCCAGTACTTC CASSLSDTQYQETQYF
TRBJ2-6 once - TRBV11-3 TGTGCCAGCGGAGAGGCTGGGGCCAACGTCCTGACTTTC CASGEAGANVLTF
TRBJ1-4 - - TRBV29-1 TGCAGCGTTGAAGATCTTCGGGAAAAACTGTTTTTT CSVEDLREKLFF
TRBJ2-5 - - TRBV9 TGTGCCAGCAGCGAGGCCCCCCGAGAGGGCCAAGAGACCCAGTACTTC CASSEAPREGQETQYF
TRBJ2-7 - TRBD1 TRBV29-1 TGCAGCGTCGCCCCGGACAGGAGCTCCTACGAGCAGTACTTC CSVAPDRSSYEQYF